This TCR beta chain was sequenced for a study of blood T cell repertoires in COVID-19. Study at large: Donors in the United States, Italy and Spain gave samples during acute or convalescent COVID-19.

CDR1 is SGHTA and CDR2 is FQGNSA in the germline V gene. CDR3 size: 16 residues. V gave up 6 bases and J gave up 3 bases; unmatched junction bases: 9. This clone was counted a single time. Per the original data handling: Estimation of nucleated cell counts relied on the amplification of reference gene primers. Sequencing was performed with immunoSEQ multiplex PCR; in TCRdb, only in-frame clones are kept and a portion is missing. The V and J calls and clone size come from that table; D and trimming were worked out from the DNA. The table shows 150,000 or so clones, with roughly 80% occurring only once.

This TCR came from an elderly woman with acute or convalescent COVID-19. This rearrangement joins TRBV7-2 to TRBJ2-1, with TRBD2 matching 9 bases. Sequenced: peripheral blood. The CDR3 loop reads CASRQGGGAFYNEQFF. The DNA for the CDR3 is TGTGCCAGCAGACAAGGCGGGGGGGCCTTCTACAATGAGCAGTTCTTC. The full variable domain, rest sourced from reference TRBV7-2 and TRBJ2-1, is GAGVSQSPSNKVTEKGKDVELRCDPISGHTALYWYRQSLGQGLEFLIYFQGNSAPDKSGLPSDRFSAERTGGSVSTLTIQRTQQEDSAVYLCASRQGGGAFYNEQFFGPGTRLTVL.